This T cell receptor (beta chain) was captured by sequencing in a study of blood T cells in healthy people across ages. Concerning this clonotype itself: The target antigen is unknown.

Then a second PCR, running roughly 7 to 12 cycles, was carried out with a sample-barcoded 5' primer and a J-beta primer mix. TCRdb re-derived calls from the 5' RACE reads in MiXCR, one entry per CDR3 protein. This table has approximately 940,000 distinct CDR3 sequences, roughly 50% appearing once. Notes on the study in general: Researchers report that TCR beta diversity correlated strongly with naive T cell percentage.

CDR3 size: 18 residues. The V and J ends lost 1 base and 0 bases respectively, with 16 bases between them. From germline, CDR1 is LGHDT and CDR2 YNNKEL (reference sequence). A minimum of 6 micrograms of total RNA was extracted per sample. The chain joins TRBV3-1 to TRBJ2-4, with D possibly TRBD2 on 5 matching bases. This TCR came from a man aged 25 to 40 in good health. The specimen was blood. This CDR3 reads CASSQASGLMVAKNIQYF. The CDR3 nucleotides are TGTGCCAGCAGCCAAGCATCCGGACTCATGGTAGCCAAAAACATTCAGTACTTC.